This is a list of T cell receptor beta chains from one sample in a study of T cell repertoires in aging, cancer and after chemotherapy. TCRdb re-analysed the multiplex PCR reads in MiXCR, keeping a single row per CDR3 protein. The sample holds 1,500 to 2,000 distinct CDR3 sequences, roughly three fifths seen once. The sample taken for sequencing was blood. All receptors derive from a human donor with a blood cancer. Each CDR3 is given with its conserved first and last residue.

v_call	cdr3_length	j_call	cdr3_aa
TRBV19	15	TRBJ2-7	CASSPTSTIRYEQYF
TRBV12-3/TRBV12-4	15	TRBJ2-2	CASSPARGGIGELFF
TRBV29-1	11	TRBJ1-3	CSAILGNTIYF
TRBV10-2	17	TRBJ2-1	CASSESAGPTAYNEQFF
TRBV6-6	14	TRBJ2-7	CASSPSAPSPEQYF
TRBV30	14	TRBJ1-6	CASDADRARSPLHF
TRBV10-1	14	TRBJ2-3	CASSDGGSTDTQYF
TRBV29-1	16	TRBJ2-1	CSARDQLAGTYNEQFF
TRBV19	16	TRBJ1-3	CASSTLRTDSGNTIYF
TRBV6-5	15	TRBJ1-2	CASSYQGPTLYGYTF
TRBV5-4	13	TRBJ2-3	CASSLVGEDTQYF
TRBV29-1	14	TRBJ2-2	CSVEAQGAAGELFF
TRBV29-1	14	TRBJ1-1	CSGAGTALNTEAFF
TRBV7-6	13	TRBJ2-1	CASSSGSMSEQFF
TRBV7-9	15	TRBJ2-7	CASSRTSGATYEQYF
TRBV6-5	13	TRBJ1-1	CASSFNSGTEALF
TRBV6-5	16	TRBJ2-1	CASSSPRPSVNNEQFF
TRBV7-2	12	TRBJ2-3	CASSRPRDTQYF
TRBV15	16	TRBJ1-2	CATSRGGTGPSYGYTF
TRBV5-6	15	TRBJ2-3	CASSGTAPSTDTQYF
TRBV19	15	TRBJ1-3	CASSSQGGSGNTIYF
TRBV29-1	12	TRBJ2-7	CSVEWRGYEQYF
TRBV12-3/TRBV12-4	10	TRBJ2-3	CASSLNTQYF
TRBV12-3/TRBV12-4	15	NA	CASTIGGLVQPEQFF
TRBV30	13	TRBJ2-5	CAWTGSAQETQYF
TRBV6-5	15	TRBJ2-1	CASSKGLVSYNEQFF
TRBV30	15	TRBJ2-7	CAWSGEDRGAHEQYF
TRBV29-1	11	TRBJ2-4	CSVVLGNIQYF
TRBV5-6	15	TRBJ2-1	CASSQERRPYNEQFF
TRBV5-6	12	TRBJ1-2	CASSLTGQGYTF
TRBV6-5	14	TRBJ2-7	CASSRDNYSYEQYF
TRBV30	12	TRBJ2-7	CAWSRQAYEQYF
TRBV6-5	14	TRBJ1-4	CASRSQGSNEKLFF
TRBV5-1	14	TRBJ2-3	CASSLQGTSDTQYF
TRBV6-1	13	TRBJ1-2	CAILGQVGYGYTF
TRBV10-1	14	TRBJ1-4	CASSESGQGEKLFF
TRBV7-2	15	TRBJ2-1	CASSLDFGGSNEQFF
TRBV6-5	13	TRBJ2-1	CAISDDRDYEQFF
TRBV12-3/TRBV12-4	13	TRBJ2-7	CASSRTQTYEQYF
TRBV6-5	15	TRBJ1-1	CASSYSKGGNTEAFF
TRBV11-3	14	TRBJ2-1	CASSQGVSYNEQFF
TRBV7-2	14	TRBJ2-2	CASSPGLNTGELFF
TRBV6-5	13	TRBJ2-7	CASSLDRAYEQYF
TRBV29-1	13	TRBJ1-2	CSAVPQGAKGYTF
TRBV6-5	15	TRBJ2-7	CASSPFGTTTYEQYF
TRBV6-5	15	TRBJ1-3	CASRAGAVRGNTIYF
TRBV30	13	TRBJ2-7	CAWGFRGAYEQYF
TRBV5-5	15	TRBJ2-7	CASSPQGTSSYEQYF
TRBV12-3/TRBV12-4	14	TRBJ2-3	CASSSRDRGDTQYF
TRBV6-6	18	TRBJ2-1	CASRGLAGGPFGYNEQFF
TRBV7-4	16	TRBJ1-2	CASTSDDPDGDYGYTF
TRBV12-3/TRBV12-4	12	TRBJ2-2	CASRTNSGELFF
TRBV11-1	15	TRBJ2-3	CASSSPGGSTDTQYF
TRBV6-5	13	TRBJ1-2	CASSGGGSYGYTF
TRBV11-3	12	TRBJ2-1	CAIRLTGYEQFF
TRBV11-3	13	TRBJ2-7	CASSRDRDDEQYF
TRBV6-5	13	TRBJ1-2	CASSYSRYCGYNF